Listed here are 30 T cell receptor beta chains from one sample, sequenced in a study of molecular identifiers for immune sequencing clone quantification. TCRdb called the PCR reads again in MiXCR, with one record for every CDR3 protein. This table has over 600,000 distinct CDR3 sequences, about 20% appearing once. Sequencing was done on a sample of naive CD8+ T cells from blood, with Jurkat cell RNA spiked in. Subset described: FACS-sorted CD8+CD4-CCR7+CD45RA+ naive T cells. These receptor sequences come from a human donor in good health. Some libraries in this study had Jurkat cell RNA spiked in.

This clonotype has ten or more counts. The chain employs TRBV20-1 and TRBJ2-5; D call uncertain. The CDR3 is 10 amino acids. V gave up 6 bases and J gave up 2 bases, with 4 bases separating them. The germline CDR1 and CDR2 sequences are DFQATT and SNEGSKA (reference sequence). The CDR3 DNA is TGCAGTGCCAAACAAGAGACCCAGTACTTC. Translated, it gives CSAKQETQYF.

The rearrangement links TRBV6-1 to TRBJ1-1; 9 bases are shared with TRBD1. Looked up from germline, CDR1 is MNHNS and CDR2 is SASEGT. V trimming: 4 bases; J trimming: 5 bases; junction bases outside the gene matches: 17. The CDR3 sequence is 18 residues long. The CDR3 loop reads CASSANSGTGFFWTEAFF. For the CDR3, the DNA is TGTGCCAGCAGTGCTAATTCCGGGACAGGGTTTTTCTGGACTGAAGCTTTCTTT.

For this clonotype: Being one base from a much bigger clone, this may be a read error. The V and J genes are TRBV6-2 or TRBV6-3 and TRBJ1-1, with a possible D match to TRBD1 (5 bases). Trimming removed 8 bases from V and 6 bases from J, with 10 bases in between. Germline CDR1 reads MNHEY; CDR2 reads SVGEGT. This CDR3 has 11 amino acids. This chain's CDR3 is CASSRGPEAFF. The CDR3 nucleotides read TGTGCCAGCTCCCGGGGCCCTGAAGCTTTCTTT.

This clonotype was counted at least ten times. The chain is built from TRBV20-1 and TRBJ2-7; 7 nucleotides line up with TRBD1. Germline CDR1 reads DFQATT; CDR2 reads SNEGSKA (reference sequence). This CDR3 has 12 residues. The trim removed 0 bases at V and 11 bases at J, leaving 7 bases unmatched. The CDR3 coding sequence is TGCAGTGCTAGAGATCGGTGGGACAGTGAGTACTTC. Its protein product is CSARDRWDSEYF.

This chain uses TRBV5-3 with TRBJ2-1, with D perhaps given as TRBD1 or TRBD2 (5 bases each). TRBV5-3 is designated an ORF whose function remains uncertain. This CDR3 has 15 residues. The V gene lost 10 bases and the J gene lost 0 bases, with 17 bases spanning the gap. The chain's CDR3 is CAYNDRDHSYNEQFF. Written as DNA, the CDR3 is TGTGCCTATAACGACCGGGACCACTCCTACAATGAGCAGTTCTTC.

This clonotype has ten or more counts. The chain joins TRBV4-3 to TRBJ2-5, with 8 bases identical to TRBD1. Per germline, CDR1 LGHNA and CDR2 YSLEER. The length of the CDR3 is 14 residues. Germline trimming cut 0 bases from V and 5 bases from J; bases unmatched to any gene: 2. The CDR3 loop reads CASSQEDRAETQYF. The CDR3 DNA reads as TGCGCCAGCAGCCAAGAGGACAGGGCCGAGACCCAGTACTTC.

This clonotype was detected ten times or more. This chain links TRBV9 with TRBJ1-1, with D uncertain. With 4 bases removed from V and 1 base from J, the gap between germline ends came to 5 bases. The CDR3 covers 12 residues. The germline CDR1 and CDR2 sequences are SGDLS and YYNGEE. DNA of the CDR3: TGTGCCAGCAGCTCCTCGAACACTGAAGCTTTCTTT. It yields the protein CASSSSNTEAFF.

This clonotype was recorded a few times. A single base separates this from a much larger clone, so it may be a read error. This rearrangement joins TRBV9 to TRBJ2-7; D possibly uses TRBD1 or TRBD2 (5 bases each). This CDR3 contains 15 residues. The germline V gene has CDR1 SGDLS and CDR2 YYNGEE. Written as DNA, the CDR3 is TGTGCCGGCAGCACTCGGGACGCCACCAACTACGAGCAGTACTTC. It translates to CAGSTRDATNYEQYF.

In this sample, this clonotype turned up many times. This chain uses TRBV4-1 with TRBJ1-1; no firm D call. V was trimmed by 1 base and J by 0 bases, leaving 9 bases between them. The CDR3 is made up of 15 amino acids. The germline CDR1 and CDR2 sequences are MGHRA and YSYEKL. The DNA of the CDR3 is TGCGCCAGCAGCCAAGTTTTTCCGCTGAACACTGAAGCTTTCTTT. It yields the protein CASSQVFPLNTEAFF.

This clonotype has at least ten counts. CDR3 nucleotides: TGTGCCAGCATACGCAGGGGGACTGAAGCTTTCTTT. Protein sequence: CASIRRGTEAFF. The chain is built from TRBV9 and TRBJ1-1; 7 bases match TRBD1. The germline V gene encodes CDR1 SGDLS and CDR2 YYNGEE. The V and J ends lost 6 bases and 5 bases, in that order; junction bases with no gene match: 4. The CDR3 is 12 residues long.

For this clonotype: A much bigger clone sits one base away, suggesting this may be a read error. The CDR3 nucleotides are TGTGCCAGCAGCCGATCCGGGACGGCGAGTGAAAAACTGTTTTTT. Residues: CASSRSGTASEKLFF. This chain uses TRBV7-9 with TRBJ1-4; TRBD1 is a possible D gene (5 bases). This CDR3 region has 15 residues. V lost 5 bases, J lost 7 bases, and 17 bases lay in between. Germline assignment: CDR1 SEHNR and CDR2 FQNEAQ (reference sequence).

There are a few counts of this clonotype. This chain uses TRBV5-6 with TRBJ2-7; D perhaps matches TRBD1 (5 bases). This CDR3 has 14 residues. The germline gives CDR1 SGHDT, CDR2 YYEEEE. Trimming left V 4 bases short and J 4 bases short, with 15 bases between. The CDR3 loop reads CASSPGAEIYEQYF. The CDR3 DNA reads TGTGCCAGCAGCCCTGGGGCAGAGATATACGAGCAGTACTTC.

Details on this clonotype: A much larger clone differs from this one at a single base, so this may be a read error. The chain carries TRBV7-9 and TRBJ1-1; D is perhaps TRBD1 (6 bases). Trimming removed 5 bases at V and 5 bases at J, with 18 bases between. The CDR3 extends over 15 amino acids. Germline CDR1 and CDR2: SEHNR and FQNEAQ (reference sequence). CDR3 sequence: CASSQPGRDKTEAFF. The CDR3 nucleotides read TGTGCCAGCAGCCAACCGGGCAGGGACAAAACTGAAGCTTTCTTT.

As concerns this clonotype: A clone one base away is much larger, so this may be a read error. In this CDR3 the conserved last residue, phenylalanine or tryptophan, is missing, so a read error is likely. The J gene is TRBJ2-7, the V gene TRBV5-1, with D tentatively TRBD1 (5 bases). From germline, CDR1 is SGHRS and CDR2 YFSETQ. Trimming stripped 0 bases from V and 5 bases from J, with 9 bases between. The CDR3 is made up of 13 amino acids. The CDR3 bases are TGCGCCAGCAGCTTGGCAGGGTACAACGAGCAGTACTCC. Translation: CASSLAGYNEQYS.

This clonotype was recorded a few times. The chain carries TRBV10-3 and TRBJ2-7; D assignment may be TRBD1 or TRBD2 (6 bases each). The germline CDR1 and CDR2 sequences are ENHRY and SYGVKD. The CDR3 runs 17 residues. V was shortened by 6 bases and J by 0 bases, with 21 bases between the two germline ends. The CDR3 DNA is TGTGCCATCAGAGGAGGGGGGACATCACTTAACTCCTACGAGCAGTACTTC. Its protein is CAIRGGGTSLNSYEQYF.

Only a few counts were recorded for this clonotype. V and J are TRBV5-4 and TRBJ2-7; TRBD2 might be the D (7 bases). From germline, CDR1 is SGHNT and CDR2 YYREEE (reference sequence). V was cut by 5 bases and J by 3 bases, with 21 bases left in between. The CDR3 spans 16 residues. CDR3 in amino acids: CASRAGGGGDSYEQYF. The CDR3 DNA reads as TGTGCCAGCAGAGCTGGAGGGGGGGGCGACAGCTACGAGCAGTACTTC.

Turning to this clonotype: Just one base apart from a much larger clone, this may be a read error. Given the absence of the conserved phenylalanine or tryptophan at the CDR3 end, a read error is likely. The chain is built from TRBV12-3 or TRBV12-4 and TRBJ1-1; D gene uncertain. Trimming removed 7 bases at V and 1 base at J, with 10 bases between. The CDR3 consists of 13 residues. The CDR3 protein is CASKPLENTEAFL. Here the CDR3 DNA reads TGTGCCAGCAAGCCTCTGGAGAACACTGAAGCTTTCCTT.

Many counts were recorded for this clonotype. The chain has TRBV11-2 and TRBJ1-1; D possibly corresponds to TRBD1 (5 bases). V lost 4 bases and J 5 bases, leaving 14 bases between the germline ends. This CDR3 is 14 amino acids long. The germline gives CDR1 SGHAT, CDR2 FQNNGV. The CDR3: CASSSRGGRTEAFF. In nucleotides, the CDR3 is TGTGCCAGCAGCTCTAGGGGAGGGAGAACTGAAGCTTTCTTT.

This clonotype showed up just a few times. V is TRBV3-1 and J is TRBJ2-5; tentatively, D is TRBD1 (7 bases). CDR1 and CDR2 (germline): LGHDT, YNNKEL (reference sequence). V gave up 0 bases and J gave up 5 bases, with 22 bases separating them. This CDR3 has 18 residues. The CDR3: CASSQDLTHRGGLETQYF. The DNA of the CDR3 is TGTGCCAGCAGCCAAGATTTGACACACAGGGGAGGCTTGGAGACCCAGTACTTC.

Details on this clonotype: A read error may account for a junction end that differs from germline. This chain connects TRBV4-1 to TRBJ2-2, with D possibly called TRBD1 or TRBD2 (5 bases each). This CDR3 has 16 amino acids. Germline CDR1 reads MGHRA; CDR2 reads YSYEKL. The chain's CDR3 is CASSQVGETNTGELFF. The CDR3 DNA is TGCGCCAGCAGCCAAGTGGGGGAAACGAATACCGGGGAGCTGTTTTTT.

This clonotype was counted at least ten times. The chain is built from TRBV21-1 and TRBJ2-4. TRBV21-1 is assigned pseudogene status. The CDR3 is 15 residues long. The CDR3 region is CASSAEDLAKNIQYF. The CDR3 nucleotides read TGTGCCAGCAGCGCAGAAGACCTAGCCAAAAACATTCAGTACTTC.

This clonotype was observed at least ten times. V and J are TRBV5-4 and TRBJ2-7, with a tentative D call TRBD2 (6 bases). This CDR3 comprises 15 residues. Germline CDR1 reads SGHNT; CDR2 reads YYREEE (reference sequence). V was clipped by 4 bases and J by 0 bases, with 14 bases between them. The CDR3 region is CASSAEPGLSYEQYF. The DNA for the CDR3 is TGTGCCAGCAGCGCTGAGCCGGGACTCTCCTACGAGCAGTACTTC.

This clonotype was picked up a small number of times. V and J are TRBV20-1 and TRBJ2-7; D is perhaps TRBD2 (6 bases). V gave up 5 bases and J gave up 0 bases, with 14 bases separating them. The V gene's germline CDR1 is DFQATT and CDR2 SNEGSKA (reference sequence). The length of the CDR3 is 14 residues. As DNA, the CDR3 is TGCAGTGCTCAGCGGGCCTCGCTCTCCTACGAGCAGTACTTC. It specifies CSAQRASLSYEQYF.

In this sample, this clonotype turned up a few times. V and J are TRBV19 and TRBJ2-7; 10 nucleotides match TRBD2. Germline values: CDR1 LNHDA, CDR2 SQIVND (reference sequence). V was pared by 5 bases and J by 0 bases, with 4 bases of the junction left unmatched. CDR3 length: 15 residues. The CDR3 DNA is TGTGCCAGTAGTGCGGGACTAGCGACCTCCTACGAGCAGTACTTC. Its protein is CASSAGLATSYEQYF.

This clonotype was observed a few times. J is TRBJ2-3 and V is TRBV20-1; TRBD2 matches 10 bases. Trimming at V came to 7 bases and at J to 6 bases, leaving 7 bases not matched to a gene. The CDR3 runs 13 residues. The V gene's germline CDR1 is DFQATT and CDR2 SNEGSKA (reference sequence). In DNA form, the CDR3 reads TGCAGTGGTCGAGCGGGAGGGATGGATACGCAGTATTTT. As protein: CSGRAGGMDTQYF.

The chain joins TRBV13 to TRBJ2-5; 7 bases align to TRBD1. Per germline, CDR1 PRHDT and CDR2 FYEKMQ (reference sequence). V lost 5 bases, J lost 3 bases, and 12 bases stayed unmatched. The length of the CDR3 is 16 residues. CDR3 DNA sequence: TGTGCCAGCAGCAAAAGACAGGGAATCTCCAAAGAGACCCAGTACTTC. This codes for CASSKRQGISKETQYF.

In its sample, this clonotype was seen a few times. The J gene is TRBJ2-3, the V gene TRBV3-1; D is possibly TRBD1 (6 bases). Germline V gene sequence: CDR1 LGHDT, CDR2 YNNKEL (reference sequence). Trimming stripped 0 bases from V and 4 bases from J, with 17 bases between. This CDR3 has 17 residues. CDR3 sequence: CASSQELGQGFADTQYF. In DNA, the CDR3 is TGTGCCAGCAGCCAAGAATTAGGGCAGGGGTTCGCAGATACGCAGTATTTT.

Written as DNA, the CDR3 is TGTGCCAGCAGTACGACGACAGGGGGCACTGAAGCTTTCTTT. Translated, it gives CASSTTTGGTEAFF. The V and J genes are TRBV6-2 or TRBV6-3 and TRBJ1-1; 9 bases align to TRBD1. V shed 5 bases, J shed 4 bases, and the junction held 5 bases outside the gene matches. CDR1 and CDR2 from the germline V gene are MNHEY and SVGEGT. The CDR3 length is 14 residues.

This clonotype was seen many times. This sequence joins TRBV5-5 and TRBJ2-4, with D perhaps matching TRBD1 (5 bases). Germline V gene data show CDR1 as SGHKS and CDR2 as YYEKEE (reference sequence). V was trimmed by 1 base and J by 10 bases, leaving 9 bases between them. This CDR3 comprises 12 residues. The CDR3 nucleotides read TGTGCCAGCAGCTTGCAGGGAAGGATTCAGTACTTC. The encoded protein is CASSLQGRIQYF.

This clonotype was recorded at least ten times. The chain carries TRBV24-1 and TRBJ2-3, with D tentatively TRBD1 or TRBD2 (5 bases each). The CDR3 consists of 14 residues. V gave up 4 bases and J gave up 4 bases, with 11 bases separating them. Germline V gives CDR1 KGHDR, CDR2 SFDVKD. In DNA form, the CDR3 reads TGTGCCACCAGTGAGGGACCAGCGGCAGATACGCAGTATTTT. Translated, it gives CATSEGPAADTQYF.